The sequence of this T cell receptor (beta chain) was determined in a study of spatial heterogeneity in lung cancer. Study summary: The donor population consisted of some 67 patients with untreated, early-stage non-small cell lung cancer. After resection, follow-up PBMC samples were sequenced when available, at a median of approximately 2 years later.

In the library, each TCR cDNA molecule bore its own unique molecular identifier. TCRdb ran MiXCR on the 5' RACE reads and lists one entry per CDR3 protein. This table has 20,000 or so distinct CDR3 sequences, 10% appearing once. This clonotype was picked up many times. The CDR3 extends over 16 amino acids. CDR1 is SGHRS and CDR2 is YFSETQ in the germline V gene. V was trimmed by 0 bases and J by 3 bases, leaving 12 bases between them. Regarding time point: blood at routine non-recurrence follow-up after resection. The sequenced material consisted of unsorted whole RNA from tumor, nontumor lung or frozen PBMC.

This specimen was PBMCs, taken at follow-up. The chain is built from TRBV5-1 and TRBJ2-2; D is possibly TRBD1 (5 bases). This clonotype was sampled from a female donor with early-stage non-small cell lung cancer. DNA of the CDR3: TGCGCCAGCAGCTTGGAGGGCAGGGTGGACACCGGGGAGCTGTTTTTT. Its protein is CASSLEGRVDTGELFF.